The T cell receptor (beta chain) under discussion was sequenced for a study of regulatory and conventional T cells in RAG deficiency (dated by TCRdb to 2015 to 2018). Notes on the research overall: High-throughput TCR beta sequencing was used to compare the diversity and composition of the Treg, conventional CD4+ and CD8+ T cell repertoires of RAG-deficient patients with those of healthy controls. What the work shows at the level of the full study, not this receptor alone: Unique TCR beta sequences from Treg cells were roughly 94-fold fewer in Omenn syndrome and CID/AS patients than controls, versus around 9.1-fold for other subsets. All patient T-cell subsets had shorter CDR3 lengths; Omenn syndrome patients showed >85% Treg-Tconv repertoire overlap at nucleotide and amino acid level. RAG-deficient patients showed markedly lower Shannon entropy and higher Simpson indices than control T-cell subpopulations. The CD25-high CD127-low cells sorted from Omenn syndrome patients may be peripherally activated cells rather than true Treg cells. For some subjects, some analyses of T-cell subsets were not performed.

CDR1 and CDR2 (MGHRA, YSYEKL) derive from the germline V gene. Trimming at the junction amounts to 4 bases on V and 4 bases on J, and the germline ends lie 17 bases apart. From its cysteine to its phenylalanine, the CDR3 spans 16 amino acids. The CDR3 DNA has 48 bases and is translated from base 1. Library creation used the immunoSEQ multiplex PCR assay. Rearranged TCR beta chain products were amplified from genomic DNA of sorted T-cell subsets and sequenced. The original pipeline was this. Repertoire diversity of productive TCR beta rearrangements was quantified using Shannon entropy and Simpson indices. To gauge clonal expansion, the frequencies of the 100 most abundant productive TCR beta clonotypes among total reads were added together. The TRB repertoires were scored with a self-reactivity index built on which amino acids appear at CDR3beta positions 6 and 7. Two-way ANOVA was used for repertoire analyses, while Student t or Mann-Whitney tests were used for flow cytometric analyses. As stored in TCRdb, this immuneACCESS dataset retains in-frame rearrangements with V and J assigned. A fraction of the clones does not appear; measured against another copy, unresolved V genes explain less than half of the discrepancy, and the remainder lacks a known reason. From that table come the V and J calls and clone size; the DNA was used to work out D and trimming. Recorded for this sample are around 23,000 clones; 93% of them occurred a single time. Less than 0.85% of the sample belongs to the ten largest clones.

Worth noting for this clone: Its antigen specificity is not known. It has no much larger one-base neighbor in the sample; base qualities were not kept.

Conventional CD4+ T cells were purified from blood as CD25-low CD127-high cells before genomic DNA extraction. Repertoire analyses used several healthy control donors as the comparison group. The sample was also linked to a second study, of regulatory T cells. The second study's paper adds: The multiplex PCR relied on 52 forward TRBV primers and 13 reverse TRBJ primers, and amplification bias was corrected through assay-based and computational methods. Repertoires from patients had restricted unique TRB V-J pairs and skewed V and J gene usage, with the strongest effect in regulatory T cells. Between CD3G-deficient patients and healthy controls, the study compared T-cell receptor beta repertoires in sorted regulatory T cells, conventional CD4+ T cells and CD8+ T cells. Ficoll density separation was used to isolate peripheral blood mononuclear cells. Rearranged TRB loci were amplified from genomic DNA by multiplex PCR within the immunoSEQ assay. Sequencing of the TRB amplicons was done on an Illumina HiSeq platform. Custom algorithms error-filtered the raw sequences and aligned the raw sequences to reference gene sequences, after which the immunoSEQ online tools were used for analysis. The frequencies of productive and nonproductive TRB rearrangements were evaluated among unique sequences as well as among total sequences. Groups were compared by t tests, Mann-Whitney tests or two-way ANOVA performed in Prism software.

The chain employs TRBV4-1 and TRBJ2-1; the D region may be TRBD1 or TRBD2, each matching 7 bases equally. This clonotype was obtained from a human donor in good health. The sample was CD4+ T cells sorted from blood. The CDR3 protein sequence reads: CASSPSGTAIYNEQFF. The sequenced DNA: TGCGCCAGCAGCCCGAGCGGGACAGCGATTTACAATGAGCAGTTCTTC.